A selection of T cell receptor beta chains follows, all from one sample in a study of regulatory T cells in long-lasting Graves disease. Using its own MiXCR run on the multiplex PCR reads, TCRdb lists one record per CDR3 protein. The table includes 370,000 or so distinct CDR3 sequences, 15% to 20% detected once. This sample was shared with a second study, whose subject was T cells in Graves' hyperthyroidism and ophthalmopathy.

The sequenced sample was peripheral blood mononuclear cells (PBMCs), obtained at new diagnosis, from a patient treated with antithyroid drugs. Every receptor here comes from a young woman with Graves disease. Both conserved end residues are trimmed from each CDR3.

TRBJ2-7	TRBV28	ASSPLTGTMQY
TRBJ1-5	TRBV12-3/TRBV12-4	ASSLAGGNQPQH
TRBJ2-7	TRBV7-2	ASSSGGKYEQY
TRBJ2-1	TRBV7-9	ASSLGFNEQL
TRBJ2-7	TRBV28	ASGTSSYEQY
TRBJ1-6	TRBV30	AWSVGTGELRSPLH
TRBJ2-5	TRBV11-2	ASSPRYREETQY
TRBJ1-1	TRBV5-1	ASSWGPGNTEAF
TRBJ2-7	TRBV20-1	SAQRDSFNYEQY
TRBJ2-3	TRBV5-4	ASSFDRGLATDTQY
TRBJ2-3	TRBV7-9	ASSRTSGGVRSTDTQY
TRBJ2-7	TRBV4-1	ASSQEGRGKSYEQY
TRBJ2-3	TRBV28	ASSLVLAGGPGDTQY
TRBJ1-6	TRBV12-3/TRBV12-4	ASTLERGDSPLH
TRBJ1-1	TRBV19	ASSIRGAWDLNTEAF